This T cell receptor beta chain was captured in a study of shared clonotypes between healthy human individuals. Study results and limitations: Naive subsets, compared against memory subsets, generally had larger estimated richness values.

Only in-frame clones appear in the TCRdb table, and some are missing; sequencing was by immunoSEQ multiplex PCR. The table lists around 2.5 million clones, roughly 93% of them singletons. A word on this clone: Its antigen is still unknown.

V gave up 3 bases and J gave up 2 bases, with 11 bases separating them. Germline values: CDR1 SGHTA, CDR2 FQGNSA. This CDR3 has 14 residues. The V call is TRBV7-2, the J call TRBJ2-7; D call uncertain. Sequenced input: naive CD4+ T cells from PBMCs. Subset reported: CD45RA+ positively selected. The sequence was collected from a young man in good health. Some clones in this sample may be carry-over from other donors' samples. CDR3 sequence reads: CASSFIPAAYEQYF. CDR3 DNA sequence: TGTGCCAGCAGCTTTATACCCGCGGCCTACGAGCAGTACTTC.